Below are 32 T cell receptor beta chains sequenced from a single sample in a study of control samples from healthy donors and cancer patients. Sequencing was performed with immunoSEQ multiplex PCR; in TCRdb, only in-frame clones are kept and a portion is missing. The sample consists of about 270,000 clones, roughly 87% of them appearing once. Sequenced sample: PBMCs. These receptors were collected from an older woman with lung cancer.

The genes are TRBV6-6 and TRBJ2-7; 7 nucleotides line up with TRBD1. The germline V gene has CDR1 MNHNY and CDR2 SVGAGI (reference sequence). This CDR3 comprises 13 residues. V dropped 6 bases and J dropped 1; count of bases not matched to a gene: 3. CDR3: CASSQTGSYEQYF. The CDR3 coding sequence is TGTGCCAGCAGCCAGACAGGGTCCTACGAGCAGTACTTC.

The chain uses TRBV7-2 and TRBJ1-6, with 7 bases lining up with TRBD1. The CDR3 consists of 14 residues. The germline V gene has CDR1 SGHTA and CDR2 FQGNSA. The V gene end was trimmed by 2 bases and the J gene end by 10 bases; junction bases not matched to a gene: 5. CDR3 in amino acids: CASSLTGDPSPLHF. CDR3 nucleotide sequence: TGTGCCAGCAGCTTAACAGGGGACCCCTCACCCCTCCACTTT.

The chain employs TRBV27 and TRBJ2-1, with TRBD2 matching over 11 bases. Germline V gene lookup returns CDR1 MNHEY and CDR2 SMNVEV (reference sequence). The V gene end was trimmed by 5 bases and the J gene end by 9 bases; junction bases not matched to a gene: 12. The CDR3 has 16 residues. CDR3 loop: CASSTRYGTSGGEQFF. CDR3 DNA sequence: TGTGCCAGCAGTACGCGATACGGGACTAGCGGAGGTGAGCAGTTCTTC.

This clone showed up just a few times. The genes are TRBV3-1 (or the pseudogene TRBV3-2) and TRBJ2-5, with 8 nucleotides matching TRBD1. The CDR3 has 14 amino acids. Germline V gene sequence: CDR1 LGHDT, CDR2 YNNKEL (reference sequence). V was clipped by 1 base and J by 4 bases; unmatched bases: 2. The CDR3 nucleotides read TGTGCCAGCAGCCAAGCAGGACAGGGAGAGACCCAGTACTTC. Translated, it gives CASSQAGQGETQYF.

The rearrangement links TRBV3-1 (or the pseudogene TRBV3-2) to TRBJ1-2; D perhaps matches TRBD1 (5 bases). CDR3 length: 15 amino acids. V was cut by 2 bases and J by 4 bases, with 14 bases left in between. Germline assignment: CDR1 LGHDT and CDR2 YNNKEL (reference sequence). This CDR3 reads CASSQRDADAYGYTF. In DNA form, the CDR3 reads TGTGCCAGCAGCCAACGGGACGCCGACGCCTATGGCTACACCTTC.

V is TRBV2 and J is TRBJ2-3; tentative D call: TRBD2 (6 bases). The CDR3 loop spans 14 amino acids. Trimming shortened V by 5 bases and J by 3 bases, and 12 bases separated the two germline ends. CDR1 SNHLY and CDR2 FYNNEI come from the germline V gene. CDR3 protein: CASSFRTITDTQYF. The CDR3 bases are TGTGCCAGCAGTTTTAGGACTATAACAGATACGCAGTATTTT. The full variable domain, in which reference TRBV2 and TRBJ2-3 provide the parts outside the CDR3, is EPEVTQTPSHQVTQMGQEVILRCVPISNHLYFYWYRQILGQKVEFLVSFYNNEISEKSEIFDDQFSVERPDGSNFTLKIRSTKLEDSAMYFCASSFRTITDTQYFGPGTRLTVL.

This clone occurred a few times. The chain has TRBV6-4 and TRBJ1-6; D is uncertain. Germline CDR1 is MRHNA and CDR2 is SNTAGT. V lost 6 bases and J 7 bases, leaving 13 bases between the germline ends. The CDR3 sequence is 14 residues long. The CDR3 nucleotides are TGTGCCAGCAGGGCGGTCCCGGGGAATTCACCCCTCCACTTT. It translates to CASRAVPGNSPLHF.

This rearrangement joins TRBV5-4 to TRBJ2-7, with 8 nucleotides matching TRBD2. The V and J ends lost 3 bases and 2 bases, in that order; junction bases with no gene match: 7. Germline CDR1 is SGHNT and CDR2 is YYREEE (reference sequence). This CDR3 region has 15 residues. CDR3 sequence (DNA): TGTGCCAGCAGCTCGGGGGGGGCCTTGACCTACGAGCAGTACTTC. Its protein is CASSSGGALTYEQYF.

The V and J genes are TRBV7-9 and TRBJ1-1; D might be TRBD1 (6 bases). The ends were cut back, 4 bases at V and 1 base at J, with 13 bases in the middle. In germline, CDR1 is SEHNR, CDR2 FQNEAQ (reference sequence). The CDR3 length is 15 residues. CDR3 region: CASSSWGAQNTEAFF. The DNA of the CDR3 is TGTGCCAGCAGCTCCTGGGGGGCGCAGAACACTGAAGCTTTCTTT. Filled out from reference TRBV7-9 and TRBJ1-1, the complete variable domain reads DTGVSQNPRHKITKRGQNVTFRCDPISEHNRLYWYRQTLGQGPEFLTYFQNEAQLEKSRLLSDRFSAERPKGSFSTLEIQRTEQGDSAMYLCASSSWGAQNTEAFFGQGTRLTVV.

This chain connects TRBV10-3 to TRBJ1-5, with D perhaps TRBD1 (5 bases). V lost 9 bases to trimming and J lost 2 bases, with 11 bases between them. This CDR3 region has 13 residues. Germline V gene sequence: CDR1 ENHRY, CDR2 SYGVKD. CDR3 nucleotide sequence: TGTGCCATGGGAGGGGATGGCAATCAGCCCCAGCATTTT. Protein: CAMGGDGNQPQHF.

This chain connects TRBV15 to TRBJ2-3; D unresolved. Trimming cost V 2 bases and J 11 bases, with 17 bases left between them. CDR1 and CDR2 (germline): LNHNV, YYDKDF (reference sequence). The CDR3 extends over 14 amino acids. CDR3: CATSRTGQNSEQYF. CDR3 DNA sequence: TGTGCCACCAGCAGAACTGGCCAGAACTCCGAGCAGTATTTT.

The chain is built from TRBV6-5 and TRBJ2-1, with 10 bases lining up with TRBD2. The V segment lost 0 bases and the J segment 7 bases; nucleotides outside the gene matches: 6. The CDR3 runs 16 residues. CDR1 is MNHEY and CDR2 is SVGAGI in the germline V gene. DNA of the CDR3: TGTGCCAGCAGTTACTCGGGTAGCGGGAGGTTGAATGAGCAGTTCTTC. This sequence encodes CASSYSGSGRLNEQFF.

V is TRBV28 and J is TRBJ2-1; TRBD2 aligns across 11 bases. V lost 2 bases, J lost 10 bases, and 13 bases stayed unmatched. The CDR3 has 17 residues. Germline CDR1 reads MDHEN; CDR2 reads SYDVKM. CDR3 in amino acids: CASSLSFGASGRREQFF. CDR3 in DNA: TGTGCCAGCAGTTTAAGTTTTGGGGCTAGCGGGAGGAGAGAGCAGTTCTTC.

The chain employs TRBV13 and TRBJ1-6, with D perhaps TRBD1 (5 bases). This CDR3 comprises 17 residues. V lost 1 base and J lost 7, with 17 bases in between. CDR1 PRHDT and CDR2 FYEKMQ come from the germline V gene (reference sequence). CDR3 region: CASSLESRGTQNSPLHF. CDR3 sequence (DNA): TGTGCCAGCAGCTTAGAATCACGCGGGACCCAAAATTCACCCCTCCACTTT.

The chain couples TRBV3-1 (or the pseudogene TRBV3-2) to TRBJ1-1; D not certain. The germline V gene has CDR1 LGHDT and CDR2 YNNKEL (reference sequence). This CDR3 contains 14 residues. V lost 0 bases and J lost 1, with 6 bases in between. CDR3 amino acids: CASSQEVENTEAFF. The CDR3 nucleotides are TGTGCCAGCAGCCAAGAGGTGGAGAACACTGAAGCTTTCTTT.

The CDR3 spells CASSVVGGLETQYF. The CDR3 nucleotides read TGTGCCAGCAGCGTAGTCGGGGGGCTGGAGACCCAGTACTTC. V usage is TRBV9 and J usage is TRBJ2-5; the D gene is possibly TRBD2 (7 bases). This CDR3 is 14 amino acids long. Germline CDR1 and CDR2: SGDLS and YYNGEE. Trimming stripped 0 bases from V and 5 bases from J, with 11 bases between.

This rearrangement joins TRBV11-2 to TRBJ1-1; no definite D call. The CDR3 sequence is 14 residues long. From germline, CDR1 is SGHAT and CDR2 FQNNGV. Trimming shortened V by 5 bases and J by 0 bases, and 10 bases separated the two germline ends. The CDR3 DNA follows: TGTGCCAGCAGCCTCAGACGGTTGAACACTGAAGCTTTCTTT. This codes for CASSLRRLNTEAFF.

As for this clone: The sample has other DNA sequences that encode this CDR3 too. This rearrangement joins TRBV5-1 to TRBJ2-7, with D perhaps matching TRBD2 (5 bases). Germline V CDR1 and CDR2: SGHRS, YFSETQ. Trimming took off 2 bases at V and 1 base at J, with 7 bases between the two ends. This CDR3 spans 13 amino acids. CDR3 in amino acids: CASSLRGSYEQYF. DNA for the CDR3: TGCGCCAGCAGCTTACGGGGATCCTACGAGCAGTACTTC. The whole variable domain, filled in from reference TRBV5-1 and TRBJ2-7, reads KAGVTQTPRYLIKTRGQQVTLSCSPISGHRSVSWYQQTPGQGLQFLFEYFSETQRNKGNFPGRFSGRQFSNSRSEMNVSTLELGDSALYLCASSLRGSYEQYFGPGTRLTVT.

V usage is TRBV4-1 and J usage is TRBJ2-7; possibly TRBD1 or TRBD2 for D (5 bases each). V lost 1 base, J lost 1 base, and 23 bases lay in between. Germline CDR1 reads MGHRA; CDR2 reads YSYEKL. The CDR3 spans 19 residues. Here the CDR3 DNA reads TGCGCCAGCAGCCAAGGACTTCCAGCAACGGGGCGTATATCCTACGAGCAGTACTTC. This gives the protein CASSQGLPATGRISYEQYF.

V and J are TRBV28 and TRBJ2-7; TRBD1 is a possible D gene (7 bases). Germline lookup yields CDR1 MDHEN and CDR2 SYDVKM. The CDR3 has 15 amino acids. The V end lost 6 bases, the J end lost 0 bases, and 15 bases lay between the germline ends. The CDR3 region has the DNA TGTGCCAGCAGCCTGCAGGGGGGAAGCTCCTACGAGCAGTACTTC. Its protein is CASSLQGGSSYEQYF.

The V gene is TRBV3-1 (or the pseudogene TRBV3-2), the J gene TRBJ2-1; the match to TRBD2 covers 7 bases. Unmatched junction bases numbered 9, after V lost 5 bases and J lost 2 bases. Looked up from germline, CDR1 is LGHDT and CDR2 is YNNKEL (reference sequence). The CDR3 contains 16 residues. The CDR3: CASSTPVAGTYNEQFF. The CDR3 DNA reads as TGTGCCAGCAGCACCCCCGTAGCGGGTACCTACAATGAGCAGTTCTTC.

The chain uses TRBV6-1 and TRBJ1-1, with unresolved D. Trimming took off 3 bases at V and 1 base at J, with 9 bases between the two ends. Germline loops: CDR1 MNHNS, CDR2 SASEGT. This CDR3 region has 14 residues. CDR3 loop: CASSEHPANTEAFF. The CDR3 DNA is TGTGCCAGCAGTGAGCACCCCGCGAACACTGAAGCTTTCTTT.

The CDR3 bases are TGCAGCGTCAGACCGGGACTGCACACGTCCGGAGCTTTCTTT. Encoded protein: CSVRPGLHTSGAFF. The rearrangement joins TRBV29-1 to TRBJ1-1; maybe TRBD1 (5 bases). The CDR3 sequence is 14 residues long. Trimming pared 6 bases from V and 10 bases from J, leaving 24 bases between. Per germline, CDR1 SQVTM and CDR2 ANQGSEA.

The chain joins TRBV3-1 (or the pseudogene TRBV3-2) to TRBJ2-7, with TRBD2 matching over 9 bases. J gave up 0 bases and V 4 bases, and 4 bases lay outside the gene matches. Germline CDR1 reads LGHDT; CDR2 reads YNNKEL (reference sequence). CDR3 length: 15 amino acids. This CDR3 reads CASSRGLAASYEQYF. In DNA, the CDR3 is TGTGCCAGCAGCCGGGGACTAGCCGCCTCCTACGAGCAGTACTTC.

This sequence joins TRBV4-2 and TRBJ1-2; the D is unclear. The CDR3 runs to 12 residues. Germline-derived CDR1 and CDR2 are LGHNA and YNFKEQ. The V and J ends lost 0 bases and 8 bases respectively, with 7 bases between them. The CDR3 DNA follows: TGTGCCAGCAGCCAAGAAAATTTAGGCTACACCTTC. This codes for CASSQENLGYTF.

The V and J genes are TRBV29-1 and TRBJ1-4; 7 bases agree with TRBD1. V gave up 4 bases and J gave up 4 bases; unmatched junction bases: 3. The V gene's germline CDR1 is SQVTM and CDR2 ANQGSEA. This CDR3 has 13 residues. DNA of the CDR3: TGCAGCGTTGGCAGGGGGTTTAATGAAAAACTGTTTTTT. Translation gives CSVGRGFNEKLFF.

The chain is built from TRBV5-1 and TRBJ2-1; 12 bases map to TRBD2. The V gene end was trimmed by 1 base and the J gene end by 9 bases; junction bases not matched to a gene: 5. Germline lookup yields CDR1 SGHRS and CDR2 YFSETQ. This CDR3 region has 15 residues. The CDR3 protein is CASSLSLAGGGEQFF. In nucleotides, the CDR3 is TGCGCCAGCAGCTTGTCCCTAGCGGGAGGGGGTGAGCAGTTCTTC.

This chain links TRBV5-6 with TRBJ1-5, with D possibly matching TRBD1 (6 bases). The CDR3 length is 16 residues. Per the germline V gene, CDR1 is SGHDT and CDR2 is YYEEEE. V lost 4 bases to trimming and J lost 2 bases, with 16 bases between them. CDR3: CASSPSVRGGNQPQHF. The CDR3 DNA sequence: TGTGCCAGCAGCCCCTCGGTCAGGGGAGGCAATCAGCCCCAGCATTTT.

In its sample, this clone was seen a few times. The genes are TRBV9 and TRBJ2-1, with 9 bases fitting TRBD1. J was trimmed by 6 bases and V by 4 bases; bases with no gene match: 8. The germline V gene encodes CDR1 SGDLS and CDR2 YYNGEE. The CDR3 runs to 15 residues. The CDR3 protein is CASSLGQGFFNEQFF. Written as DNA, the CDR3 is TGTGCCAGCAGCTTGGGACAGGGTTTTTTCAATGAGCAGTTCTTC.

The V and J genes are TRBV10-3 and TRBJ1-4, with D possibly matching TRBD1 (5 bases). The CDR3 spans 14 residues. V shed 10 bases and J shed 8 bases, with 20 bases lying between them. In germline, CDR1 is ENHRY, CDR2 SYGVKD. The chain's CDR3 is CATRPAGEGEKLFF. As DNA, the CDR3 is TGTGCCACCCGACCCGCGGGGGAGGGGGAAAAACTGTTTTTT.

The CDR3 sequence: CAWTLTGLAGLETQYF. The CDR3, as DNA: TGTGCCTGGACCTTGACGGGACTAGCGGGATTGGAGACCCAGTACTTC. J is TRBJ2-5 and V is TRBV30; 13 bases line up with TRBD2. Germline CDR1 is GTSNPN and CDR2 is SVGIG (reference sequence). The CDR3 is made up of 16 amino acids. J was trimmed by 5 bases and V by 4 bases; bases with no gene match: 10.

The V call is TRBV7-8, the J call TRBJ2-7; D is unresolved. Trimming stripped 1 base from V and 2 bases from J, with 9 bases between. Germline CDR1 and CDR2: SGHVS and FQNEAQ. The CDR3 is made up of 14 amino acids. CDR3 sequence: CASSLGYGPYEQYF. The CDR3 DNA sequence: TGTGCCAGCAGCTTAGGGTATGGGCCCTACGAGCAGTACTTC.